This T cell receptor (beta chain) was retrieved from a study of blood T cell repertoires in COVID-19. Assay used: immunoSEQ multiplex PCR; TCRdb lists only in-frame clones, some missing. The data show about 200,000 clones, with approximately 87% seen just once and 0.75% to 0.95% held by the top ten. The ends were cut back, 4 bases at V and 6 bases at J, with 15 bases in the middle. The CDR3 extends over 15 amino acids. The TCR originated in a woman in her 70s with acute or convalescent COVID-19. The chain uses TRBV23-1 and TRBJ2-2; D unclear. TRBV23-1 is an ORF, and what it does is uncertain. The sequenced material came from peripheral blood. The DNA for the CDR3 is TGCGCCAGCAGTCTGACAACCCAACCCGCCGGGGAGCTGTTTTTT. As protein: CASSLTTQPAGELFF.